These 11 T cell receptor beta chains share one sample of origin, sequenced in a study of blood T cell repertoires in COVID-19. Generated by immunoSEQ multiplex PCR, the TCRdb table keeps only in-frame clones and is missing some. Of about 300,000 clones in the sample, about nine tenths are singletons; the top ten hold more than 6.5%. The sample comprised peripheral blood. The source of these receptors is a young woman who had recovered from COVID-19.

This clone has a handful of counts. V is TRBV7-9 and J is TRBJ1-1; TRBD1 might be the D (6 bases). The CDR3 runs 13 residues. Trimming took off 4 bases at V and 3 bases at J, with 9 bases between the two ends. The germline CDR1 and CDR2 sequences are SEHNR and FQNEAQ (reference sequence). The chain's CDR3 is CASSSGAYTEAFF. In DNA, the CDR3 is TGTGCCAGCAGCTCAGGGGCGTACACTGAAGCTTTCTTT.

This clone has more than one count but fewer than ten. The genes are TRBV5-1 and TRBJ1-4; D remains unclear. CDR3 size: 16 residues. CDR1 SGHRS and CDR2 YFSETQ come from the germline V gene. Between the trimmed V and J ends, which lost 0 bases and 0 bases, there was a span of 9 bases. The CDR3: CASSLAPTPTNEKLFF. The CDR3, as DNA: TGCGCCAGCAGCTTGGCACCTACTCCAACTAATGAAAAACTGTTTTTT.

The rearrangement joins TRBV7-2 to TRBJ2-7; weak D call: TRBD1 (5 bases). CDR3 length equals 13 residues. V was pared by 4 bases and J by 5 bases, with 12 bases between. Germline CDR1 SGHTA, CDR2 FQGNSA. CDR3 nucleotides: TGTGCCAGCAGCTCGTATGGGGCTAACGAGCAGTACTTC. Its translation is CASSSYGANEQYF.

The table lists this clone with a few counts. V usage is TRBV30 and J usage is TRBJ2-7, with 10 bases matching TRBD2. The CDR3 loop spans 12 amino acids. V shed 5 bases and J 7 bases; nucleotides not matched to a gene: 5. Germline CDR1 GTSNPN, CDR2 SVGIG (reference sequence). The CDR3 DNA is TGTGCCTGGGAGCGGGGGGGCCGAGAGCAGTACTTC. It specifies CAWERGGREQYF.

The gene calls are TRBV2 and TRBJ2-4, with TRBD2 identical over 9 bases. Looked up from germline, CDR1 is SNHLY and CDR2 is FYNNEI. The CDR3 consists of 16 residues. Losses at the gene ends were 4 bases for V and 6 bases for J; bases not matched to a gene: 10. Here the CDR3 DNA reads TGTGCCAGCAGTGGTCTGGCGGGGGGGCTTGGAAACATTCAGTACTTC. Translated, it gives CASSGLAGGLGNIQYF.

The gene calls are TRBV19 and TRBJ2-7, with 9 bases aligning to TRBD1. The CDR3 runs to 15 residues. Germline V gene data show CDR1 as LNHDA and CDR2 as SQIVND (reference sequence). The junction had 9 bases not matched to a gene; V was cut back by 3 bases and J by 6 bases. CDR3 loop: CASSIGTGIPFEQYF. CDR3 bases: TGTGCCAGTAGTATCGGGACAGGGATTCCATTCGAGCAGTACTTC.

The chain couples TRBV20-1 to TRBJ2-1; D ambiguous. V lost 3 bases, J lost 4 bases, and 7 bases lay in between. Germline CDR1 DFQATT, CDR2 SNEGSKA (reference sequence). The CDR3 length is 12 residues. DNA for the CDR3: TGCAGTGCTAGTAAAGCTTACAATGAGCAGTTCTTC. Translated: CSASKAYNEQFF.

To note about this clone: Its ends do not fully match the called genes, so a read error is possible. Other DNA sequences within the sample encode an identical CDR3. The chain combines TRBV5-1 with TRBJ2-3; TRBD2 matches 9 bases. The CDR3 contains 15 residues. Germline CDR1 and CDR2: SGHRS and YFSETQ. CDR3 sequence: CASSLVGGGADTQYF. The CDR3 bases are TGCGCCAGTAGCTTGGTTGGCGGGGGGGCGGATACGCAGTATTTT.

The chain employs TRBV28 and TRBJ1-1; possible D gene TRBD1, 6 bases. The CDR3 is made up of 13 amino acids. CDR1 is MDHEN and CDR2 is SYDVKM in the germline V gene. The V gene lost 8 bases and the J gene lost 4 bases, with 14 bases spanning the gap. CDR3 DNA sequence: TGTGCCAGCGGCTCAGGGGATCGCACTGAAGCTTTCTTT. It is translated as CASGSGDRTEAFF.

The genes are TRBV2 and TRBJ1-2; 11 bases are a match to TRBD1. The CDR3 has 13 amino acids. Germline values: CDR1 SNHLY, CDR2 FYNNEI. The J segment lost 8 bases and the V segment lost 8 bases, leaving 7 bases of the junction unmatched. The CDR3 reads CASVGGQGEGYTF. Here the CDR3 DNA reads TGTGCCAGCGTTGGGGGACAGGGGGAGGGCTACACCTTC.

V usage is TRBV5-1 and J usage is TRBJ1-2, with 9 bases aligning to TRBD1. The trim removed 6 bases at V and 4 bases at J, leaving 10 bases unmatched. The CDR3 extends over 15 amino acids. The germline V gene has CDR1 SGHRS and CDR2 YFSETQ. The CDR3 DNA follows: TGCGCCAGCACCCTCCACACAGGGGGCCCCTATGGCTACACCTTC. Protein product: CASTLHTGGPYGYTF. Supplemented by reference TRBV5-1 and TRBJ1-2, the full variable domain reads KAGVTQTPRYLIKTRGQQVTLSCSPISGHRSVSWYQQTPGQGLQFLFEYFSETQRNKGNFPGRFSGRQFSNSRSEMNVSTLELGDSALYLCASTLHTGGPYGYTFGSGTRLTVV.